The 5 T cell receptor beta chains given below trace back to one sample, sequenced in a study of cytomegalovirus exposure and HLA in healthy donors. PCR employed 60 Vbeta and 13 Jbeta primers. The protocol was immunoSEQ multiplex PCR, while the TCRdb copy is restricted to in-frame clones and leaves out a portion. Here the sample spans 63,000 or so clones, 73% being singletons. Specimen: PBMCs. The receptors derive from a man in his fifties in good health and CMV-seronegative.

V gene TRBV6-1 combines with J gene TRBJ1-3; the D is unclear. Between the trimmed V and J ends, which lost 6 bases and 0 bases, there was a span of 24 bases. The CDR3 extends over 19 amino acids. CDR1 is MNHNS and CDR2 is SASEGT in the germline V gene. The CDR3 sequence is CASSERRVSPLSSGNTIYF. The CDR3 DNA is TGTGCCAGCAGCGAACGACGGGTTTCTCCCTTGAGCTCTGGAAACACCATATATTTT.

The DNA for the CDR3 is TGTGCCAGCAACGAGCAGGGAAACACTAACTATGGCTACACCTTC. Its translation: CASNEQGNTNYGYTF. The chain carries TRBV5-5 and TRBJ1-2, with TRBD1 as a possible D gene (5 bases). The CDR3 loop spans 15 amino acids. The V end was cut by 6 bases, the J end by 0 bases, with 15 bases between. The germline gives CDR1 SGHKS, CDR2 YYEKEE (reference sequence).

The chain recombines TRBV13 with TRBJ2-7; possibly TRBD2 for D (7 bases). Germline V gene data show CDR1 as PRHDT and CDR2 as FYEKMQ (reference sequence). V lost 3 bases to trimming and J lost 3 bases, with 12 bases between them. This CDR3 spans 14 amino acids. The CDR3 coding sequence is TGTGCCAGCAGCTTTGAAGGGGGGGTCTACGAGCAGTACTTC. As protein: CASSFEGGVYEQYF.

V is TRBV14 and J is TRBJ2-5, with D possibly being TRBD2 (6 bases). The CDR3 contains 15 residues. Germline assignment: CDR1 SGHDN and CDR2 FVKESK. Trimming removed 0 bases from V and 6 bases from J, with 14 bases in between. The CDR3 nucleotides read TGTGCCAGCAGCCAAGATTTTGCAGGGAGGCAGACCCAGTACTTC. It yields the protein CASSQDFAGRQTQYF.

The rearrangement links TRBV27 to TRBJ2-1; 7 bases agree with TRBD1. CDR3 length: 12 residues. Per germline, CDR1 MNHEY and CDR2 SMNVEV (reference sequence). Trimming at V came to 4 bases and at J to 9 bases, leaving 3 bases not matched to a gene. The chain's CDR3 is CASSSRGTEQFF. The CDR3 nucleotides are TGTGCCAGCAGTTCCAGGGGGACTGAGCAGTTCTTC.